The rows below give T cell receptor beta chains drawn from one sample of a study of regulatory T cells in long-lasting Graves disease. TCRdb itself ran the multiplex PCR reads through MiXCR, one entry per CDR3 protein. Of 540,000 or so distinct CDR3 sequences in the sample, approximately 13% were seen once. This sample also appeared in a second study, on T cells in Graves' hyperthyroidism and ophthalmopathy.

The material sequenced was peripheral blood mononuclear cells (PBMCs), taken at new diagnosis, from a patient treated with antithyroid drugs. The receptor source for this set is a man aged 30 to 39 with Graves disease. Both conserved end residues are part of each CDR3. Fields, in order: V gene, J gene, clone size, D gene, CDR3 protein, CDR3 DNA. D genes are given only for firm matches. Rows may omit the clone size; those that give it use once, few, many or a size class.

v_gene: TRBV29-1; j_gene: TRBJ2-3; abundance: -; d_gene: TRBD1; CDR3aa: CSWGQSRPRTDTQYF; CDR3nt: TGCAGCTGGGGACAGTCACGGCCAAGAACAGATACGCAGTATTTT
v_gene: TRBV2; j_gene: TRBJ1-5; abundance: many; d_gene: -; CDR3aa: CASGGTDYNQPQHF; CDR3nt: TGTGCCAGCGGAGGAACAGACTACAATCAGCCCCAGCATTTT
v_gene: TRBV11-2; j_gene: TRBJ1-5; abundance: -; d_gene: TRBD1; CDR3aa: CASSLGDRGNQPQHF; CDR3nt: TGTGCCAGCAGCTTAGGTGACAGGGGCAATCAGCCCCAGCATTTT
v_gene: TRBV7-9; j_gene: TRBJ2-1; abundance: few; d_gene: TRBD2; CDR3aa: CASSLELAGGYEQFF; CDR3nt: TGTGCCAGCAGCTTAGAGCTAGCGGGAGGGTATGAGCAGTTCTTC
v_gene: TRBV20-1; j_gene: TRBJ1-1; abundance: -; d_gene: -; CDR3aa: CSARTGVGTEAFF; CDR3nt: TGCAGTGCTAGAACCGGGGTGGGCACTGAAGCTTTCTTT
v_gene: TRBV30; j_gene: TRBJ1-1; abundance: many; d_gene: -; CDR3aa: CAWIRQALNTEAFF; CDR3nt: TGTGCCTGGATCCGACAGGCCTTGAACACTGAAGCTTTCTTT
v_gene: TRBV2; j_gene: TRBJ2-7; abundance: -; d_gene: -; CDR3aa: CASSVNSGRDEQYF; CDR3nt: TGTGCCAGCAGTGTTAATTCCGGGCGCGACGAGCAGTACTTC
v_gene: TRBV4-1; j_gene: TRBJ1-5; abundance: few; d_gene: -; CDR3aa: CASSPRANYANQPQHF; CDR3nt: TGCGCCAGCAGCCCCCGCGCCAACTACGCTAATCAGCCCCAGCATTTT
v_gene: TRBV20-1; j_gene: TRBJ2-7; abundance: many; d_gene: -; CDR3aa: CSAGGAYEQYF; CDR3nt: TGCAGTGCGGGGGGAGCCTACGAGCAGTACTTC
v_gene: TRBV12-3/TRBV12-4; j_gene: TRBJ2-1; abundance: many; d_gene: TRBD2; CDR3aa: CASTNRRTSGTSNEQFF; CDR3nt: TGTGCCAGCACCAACCGCCGGACTAGCGGGACTAGCAATGAGCAGTTCTTC
v_gene: TRBV12-3/TRBV12-4; j_gene: TRBJ2-3; abundance: many; d_gene: TRBD2; CDR3aa: CASSWTSGGVTDTQYF; CDR3nt: TGTGCCAGCAGTTGGACTAGCGGGGGGGTGACAGATACGCAGTATTTT
v_gene: TRBV5-5; j_gene: TRBJ2-7; abundance: many; d_gene: TRBD2; CDR3aa: CASSFPGTSGGPAYEQYF; CDR3nt: TGTGCCAGCAGCTTCCCCGGTACTAGCGGAGGGCCCGCCTACGAGCAGTACTTC
v_gene: TRBV20-1; j_gene: TRBJ2-7; abundance: -; d_gene: TRBD2; CDR3aa: CSAMTSGRVSSYEQYF; CDR3nt: TGCAGTGCTATGACTAGCGGGAGGGTTAGCTCCTACGAGCAGTACTTC
v_gene: TRBV2; j_gene: TRBJ1-5; abundance: many; d_gene: -; CDR3aa: CASRKERGLSNQPQHF; CDR3nt: TGTGCCAGCAGGAAGGAAAGGGGCCTAAGCAATCAGCCCCAGCATTTT
v_gene: TRBV27; j_gene: TRBJ1-1; abundance: many; d_gene: TRBD1; CDR3aa: CASSPKPGTGEAFF; CDR3nt: TGTGCCAGCAGTCCAAAGCCCGGGACAGGTGAAGCTTTCTTT
v_gene: TRBV5-1; j_gene: TRBJ2-3; abundance: few; d_gene: TRBD2; CDR3aa: CASSSGTSGPSTDTQYF; CDR3nt: TGCGCCAGCAGTTCCGGGACTAGCGGGCCGAGCACAGATACGCAGTATTTT
v_gene: TRBV18; j_gene: TRBJ1-5; abundance: few; d_gene: TRBD1; CDR3aa: CASSPLRYGTENQPQHF; CDR3nt: TGTGCCAGCTCACCACTACGATATGGGACAGAGAATCAGCCCCAGCATTTT
v_gene: TRBV20-1; j_gene: TRBJ2-7; abundance: -; d_gene: -; CDR3aa: CSARDRQGKREQYF; CDR3nt: TGCAGTGCTAGAGATCGGCAGGGTAAGCGCGAGCAGTACTTC
v_gene: TRBV12-3/TRBV12-4; j_gene: TRBJ2-7; abundance: many; d_gene: -; CDR3aa: CASSLQPRGGEQYF; CDR3nt: TGTGCCAGCAGTTTACAGCCGAGGGGCGGCGAGCAGTACTTC